This T cell receptor beta chain comes out of a study of Tregs in tolerant kidney transplant recipients. The overall study: The nonmyeloablative bone marrow transplants came from related graft donors, with transient mixed chimerism. Points from the study as a whole: Changing PCR primers prevented nucleotide comparison between some patients' samples.

Concerning this clone itself: Its antigen is undetermined. From the germline J gene comes the end of the CDR3, since the read stops 3 residues before it.

Germline CDR1 SGHTA, CDR2 FQGTGA. Trimming removed 2 bases from V and 4 bases from J; junction bases left unmatched: 6. There are 15 residues in the CDR3. Profiled with immunoSEQ multiplex PCR; TCRdb holds only in-frame clones, not every one. In all, the sample yields about 48,000 clones. The TCR comes from a human donor who received a combined kidney and bone marrow transplant. Here the sequenced sample was CD4+ T cells from blood, taken before the transplant. The V gene is TRBV7-3, the J gene TRBJ2-5, with 8 bases matching TRBD2. The CDR3 bases that were read are TGTGCCAGCAGCTTACCGTCTCTAGCGGGAGAGACC. The encoded protein is CASSLPSLAGET. In full, the CDR3 is CASSLPSLAGETQYF.